The 27 T cell receptor beta chains below all came from one sample that was sequenced in a study of control samples from healthy donors and cancer patients. Sequenced by immunoSEQ multiplex PCR; TCRdb stores in-frame clones only, minus some. The sample contains some 150,000 clones, about 94% of which appear only once. Sequenced material: blood. These receptors were collected from a man aged 40-50 years in good health.

This chain links TRBV7-8 with TRBJ1-1, with D possibly TRBD1 on 5 matching bases. CDR3 length: 17 amino acids. With 1 base removed from V and 1 base from J, the gap between germline ends came to 16 bases. In germline, CDR1 is SGHVS, CDR2 FQNEAQ. The CDR3 DNA follows: TGTGCCAGCAGCTTAGGCCCCTATCCCACAGGGAACACTGAAGCTTTCTTT. Amino acid sequence: CASSLGPYPTGNTEAFF.

The chain employs TRBV14 and TRBJ1-3, with D perhaps TRBD1 (5 bases). The CDR3 sequence is 13 residues long. V lost 1 base, J lost 16 bases, and 17 bases lay in between. CDR1 is SGHDN and CDR2 is FVKESK in the germline V gene. DNA of the CDR3: TGTGCCAGCAGCCAAGCCTCGCTCGGGGCGGTTTATTTT. It encodes CASSQASLGAVYF.

The rearrangement links TRBV24-1 to TRBJ2-1, with 9 bases aligning to TRBD2. Germline V gene sequence: CDR1 KGHDR, CDR2 SFDVKD. The CDR3 runs to 14 residues. The J segment lost 1 base and the V segment lost 10 bases, leaving 4 bases of the junction unmatched. CDR3 region: CATAGGGSYNEQFF. CDR3 in DNA: TGTGCCACGGCGGGAGGGGGGTCCTACAATGAGCAGTTCTTC.

V is TRBV6-5 and J is TRBJ2-7, with 7 bases that match TRBD1. After removal of 2 bases from V and 3 bases from J, the junction contained 4 bases not matched to a gene. The CDR3 loop spans 14 amino acids. From germline, CDR1 is MNHEY and CDR2 SVGAGI. CDR3: CASSYISGGYEQYF. For the CDR3, the DNA is TGTGCCAGCAGTTACATCTCAGGGGGCTACGAGCAGTACTTC.

About this clone itself: This CDR3 is also generated by other DNA sequences in the sample. This sequence joins TRBV18 and TRBJ2-2, with 7 bases aligning to TRBD2. The CDR3 extends over 15 amino acids. After removal of 3 bases from V and 3 bases from J, the junction contained 4 bases not matched to a gene. Germline CDR1 reads KGHSH; CDR2 reads LQKENI. In DNA, the CDR3 is TGTGCCAGCTCACCCAGGGCGGGGGACACCGGGGAGCTGTTTTTT. It translates to CASSPRAGDTGELFF.

The chain carries TRBV5-5 and TRBJ1-2; possibly TRBD1 for D (6 bases). V was shortened by 2 bases and J by 3 bases, with 8 bases between the two germline ends. CDR3 length: 13 residues. The V gene's germline CDR1 is SGHKS and CDR2 YYEKEE (reference sequence). The CDR3 nucleotides are TGTGCCAGCAGCTTTGGACAGTACTATGGCTACACCTTC. Protein sequence: CASSFGQYYGYTF.

The chain has TRBV19 and TRBJ2-2; 7 bases match TRBD1. V shed 4 bases and J 1 base; nucleotides not matched to a gene: 6. CDR3 size: 16 residues. The germline V gene has CDR1 LNHDA and CDR2 SQIVND (reference sequence). CDR3 amino acids: CASSTNRDRNTGELFF. The CDR3, as DNA: TGTGCCAGTAGTACTAACCGGGACAGGAACACCGGGGAGCTGTTTTTT. The full variable domain, with the rest looked up from reference TRBV19 and TRBJ2-2, is DGGITQSPKYLFRKEGQNVTLSCEQNLNHDAMYWYRQDPGQGLRLIYYSQIVNDFQKGDIAEGYSVSREKKESFPLTVTSAQKNPTAFYLCASSTNRDRNTGELFFGEGSRLTVL.

V gene TRBV4-1 combines with J gene TRBJ1-4, with a possible D match to TRBD1 (6 bases). Germline V CDR1 and CDR2: MGHRA, YSYEKL. CDR3 length: 16 amino acids. Trimming stripped 0 bases from V and 7 bases from J, with 15 bases between. The CDR3 protein is CASSQDKGGTGEKLFF. The CDR3 DNA reads as TGCGCCAGCAGCCAAGACAAAGGGGGAACAGGTGAAAAACTGTTTTTT.

The chain carries TRBV7-2 and TRBJ2-3, with D perhaps TRBD1 (6 bases). Trimming stripped 6 bases from V and 4 bases from J, with 11 bases between. The CDR3 consists of 13 residues. Germline V gene lookup returns CDR1 SGHTA and CDR2 FQGNSA. The CDR3 coding sequence is TGTGCCAGCAGAGGGGGACCGCCAGATACGCAGTATTTT. Translating gives CASRGGPPDTQYF.

The chain recombines TRBV18 with TRBJ2-7; perhaps TRBD1 as D (6 bases). This CDR3 has 13 amino acids. Germline V CDR1 and CDR2: KGHSH, LQKENI. V lost 1 base, J lost 2 bases, and 6 bases lay in between. As DNA, the CDR3 is TGTGCCAGCTCACCACGGGACACCTACGAGCAGTACTTC. Protein product: CASSPRDTYEQYF.

The rearrangement uses TRBV30 and TRBJ1-5, with D unclear. The germline CDR1 and CDR2 sequences are GTSNPN and SVGIG (reference sequence). Trimming stripped 0 bases from V and 5 bases from J, with 8 bases between. The CDR3 is 13 residues long. The CDR3, as DNA: TGTGCCTGGAGTGTTTCATGGGATCAGCCCCAGCATTTT. It translates to CAWSVSWDQPQHF.

This chain links TRBV24-1 with TRBJ2-2, with D possibly matching TRBD1 (6 bases). Trimming left V 5 bases short and J 4 bases short, with 10 bases between. This CDR3 has 14 residues. The germline V gene has CDR1 KGHDR and CDR2 SFDVKD. The CDR3 DNA reads TGTGCCACCAGTGGTCAGGGGCGCACCGGGGAGCTGTTTTTT. It encodes CATSGQGRTGELFF.

The chain couples TRBV2 to TRBJ2-7; 8 bases align to TRBD1. Trimming removed 2 bases from V and 6 bases from J; junction bases left unmatched: 15. From germline, CDR1 is SNHLY and CDR2 FYNNEI. This CDR3 region has 17 residues. The CDR3 DNA reads TGTGCCAGCAGTGAACCAAAAAAGGCCAGGGGGCGAGGCGAGCAGTACTTC. It is translated as CASSEPKKARGRGEQYF. The complete variable domain, with remaining parts taken from reference TRBV2 and TRBJ2-7, reads EPEVTQTPSHQVTQMGQEVILRCVPISNHLYFYWYRQILGQKVEFLVSFYNNEISEKSEIFDDQFSVERPDGSNFTLKIRSTKLEDSAMYFCASSEPKKARGRGEQYFGPGTRLTVT.

This rearrangement joins TRBV30 to TRBJ1-2; D not certain. Between the trimmed V and J ends, which lost 0 bases and 5 bases, there was a span of 16 bases. The CDR3 is made up of 15 amino acids. CDR1 and CDR2 (germline): GTSNPN, SVGIG (reference sequence). In DNA, the CDR3 is TGTGCCTGGAGTGTACTTGGGTCGGGCGCATATGGCTACACCTTC. Translation gives CAWSVLGSGAYGYTF.

CDR3 DNA: TGCGCCAGCAGCGTTCCGAACACTGAAGCTTTCTTT. Translating gives CASSVPNTEAFF. The gene calls are TRBV5-1 and TRBJ1-1; no firm D call. The germline V gene has CDR1 SGHRS and CDR2 YFSETQ. This CDR3 spans 12 amino acids. V shed 4 bases and J shed 1 base, with 5 bases lying between them.

The V call is TRBV5-1, the J call TRBJ2-7; tentatively, D is TRBD2 (6 bases). The CDR3 covers 15 residues. V was trimmed by 0 bases and J by 6 bases, leaving 16 bases between them. Germline loops: CDR1 SGHRS, CDR2 YFSETQ. The CDR3 sequence: CASSLASGIGGEQYF. The CDR3 DNA reads TGCGCCAGCAGCTTGGCTTCTGGCATCGGGGGCGAGCAGTACTTC.

V gene TRBV10-2 combines with J gene TRBJ2-3; 9 bases line up with TRBD1. This CDR3 contains 15 residues. Trimming removed 3 bases from V and 6 bases from J; junction bases left unmatched: 7. Germline CDR1 WSHSY, CDR2 SAAADI. The CDR3 nucleotides are TGCGCCAGCAGTGACCACAGGGGGCGTACGGATACGCAGTATTTT. Amino acids: CASSDHRGRTDTQYF.

The V gene is TRBV24-1, the J gene TRBJ1-1; D gene uncertain. Germline assignment: CDR1 KGHDR and CDR2 SFDVKD. Trimming removed 2 bases at V and 8 bases at J, with 11 bases between. CDR3 length: 13 amino acids. The CDR3 DNA follows: TGTGCCACCAGTGATTATGCGGGTTACGAAGCTTTCTTT. Translating gives CATSDYAGYEAFF.

J is TRBJ1-3 and V is TRBV2; D gene ambiguous. Germline V gene data show CDR1 as SNHLY and CDR2 as FYNNEI. The germline V and J ends were trimmed by 4 bases and 0 bases, with 10 bases remaining between them. This CDR3 comprises 15 residues. The CDR3 DNA follows: TGTGCCAGCAGTGTTCGGCGCAACTCTGGAAACACCATATATTTT. Translation: CASSVRRNSGNTIYF.

The gene calls are TRBV30 and TRBJ1-2, with a weak D call TRBD1 (6 bases). Trimming shortened V by 3 bases and J by 4 bases, and 12 bases separated the two germline ends. CDR1 is GTSNPN and CDR2 is SVGIG in the germline V gene (reference sequence). This CDR3 comprises 13 residues. For the CDR3, the DNA is TGTGCCTGGAGCCCGGGGACACCCTATGGCTACACCTTC. Amino acids: CAWSPGTPYGYTF.

V usage is TRBV21-1 and J usage is TRBJ2-3; TRBD2, the table's D call, lacks a check against the DNA. TRBV21-1 is annotated as a pseudogene. The CDR3 loop spans 15 amino acids. The DNA of the CDR3 is TGTGCCAGCAGCAAAGGCTTCCTAGCGCGAGATACGCAGTATTTT. It specifies CASSKGFLARDTQYF.

V gene TRBV5-4 combines with J gene TRBJ2-7; 11 bases align to TRBD1. V dropped 4 bases and J dropped 1; count of bases not matched to a gene: 7. Germline V gene lookup returns CDR1 SGHNT and CDR2 YYREEE (reference sequence). The CDR3 sequence is 16 residues long. The DNA of the CDR3 is TGTGCCAGCAGCGTTGGACAGGGGGCGAAATCCTACGAGCAGTACTTC. It encodes CASSVGQGAKSYEQYF.

Comments on this clone: This same CDR3 is encoded by further DNA sequences in the sample. This chain uses TRBV5-1 with TRBJ1-2, with D possibly matching TRBD1 (5 bases). The CDR3 has 12 residues. Per the germline V gene, CDR1 is SGHRS and CDR2 is YFSETQ. V lost 4 bases to trimming and J lost 5 bases, with 9 bases between them. Written as DNA, the CDR3 is TGCGCCAGCAGCCCGGGACGGTATGGCTACACCTTC. This sequence encodes CASSPGRYGYTF.

This clone was recorded only once. The chain joins TRBV19 to TRBJ1-1, with D unresolved. V lost 4 bases and J lost 0, with 12 bases in between. The CDR3 spans 15 residues. Germline V lookup: CDR1 LNHDA, CDR2 SQIVND (reference sequence). The CDR3 DNA reads TGTGCCAGTAGTACGCCACACGGAATGAACACTGAAGCTTTCTTT. Protein sequence: CASSTPHGMNTEAFF.

The J gene is TRBJ2-7, the V gene TRBV30, with 8 positions matching TRBD1. CDR3 length: 14 amino acids. Germline values: CDR1 GTSNPN, CDR2 SVGIG (reference sequence). The junction had 9 bases not matched to a gene; V was cut back by 3 bases and J by 5 bases. This CDR3 reads CAWSPGGKINEQYF. The CDR3 region has the DNA TGTGCCTGGAGCCCAGGGGGCAAGATTAACGAGCAGTACTTC.

This clone has only one observation. This rearrangement joins TRBV19 to TRBJ1-1; unclear D gene. The CDR3 is 16 amino acids. The V and J ends lost 1 base and 0 bases respectively, with 12 bases between them. Germline V gives CDR1 LNHDA, CDR2 SQIVND (reference sequence). The chain's CDR3 is CASSIGQPMMNTEAFF. CDR3 nucleotide sequence: TGTGCCAGTAGTATAGGGCAGCCCATGATGAACACTGAAGCTTTCTTT. The entire variable domain, with the rest obtained from reference TRBV19 and TRBJ1-1, is as follows: DGGITQSPKYLFRKEGQNVTLSCEQNLNHDAMYWYRQDPGQGLRLIYYSQIVNDFQKGDIAEGYSVSREKKESFPLTVTSAQKNPTAFYLCASSIGQPMMNTEAFFGQGTRLTVV.

This rearrangement joins TRBV5-6 to TRBJ1-2; tentatively, D is TRBD1 (6 bases). Between the trimmed V and J ends, which lost 4 bases and 8 bases, there was a span of 21 bases. In germline, CDR1 is SGHDT, CDR2 YYEEEE. This CDR3 comprises 15 residues. CDR3 in amino acids: CASSLVGGQGAGYTF. DNA of the CDR3: TGTGCCAGCAGCCTCGTTGGGGGGCAGGGAGCGGGCTACACCTTC. The full variable domain, its missing parts supplied by reference TRBV5-6 and TRBJ1-2, is DAGVTQSPTHLIKTRGQQVTLRCSPKSGHDTVSWYQQALGQGPQFIFQYYEEEERQRGNFPDRFSGHQFPNYSSELNVNALLLGDSALYLCASSLVGGQGAGYTFGSGTRLTVV.